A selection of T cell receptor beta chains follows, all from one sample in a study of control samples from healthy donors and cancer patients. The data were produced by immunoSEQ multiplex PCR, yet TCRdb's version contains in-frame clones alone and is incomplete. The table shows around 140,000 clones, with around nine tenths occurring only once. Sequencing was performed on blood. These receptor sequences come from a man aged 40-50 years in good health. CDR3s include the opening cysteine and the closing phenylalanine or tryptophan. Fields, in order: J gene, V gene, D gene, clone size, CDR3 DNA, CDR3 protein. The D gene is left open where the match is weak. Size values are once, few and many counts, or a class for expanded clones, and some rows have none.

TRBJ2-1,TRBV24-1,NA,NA,TGTGCCACCAGTGAGAGACAGGTGGGCTCCTACAATGAGCAGTTCTTC,CATSERQVGSYNEQFF
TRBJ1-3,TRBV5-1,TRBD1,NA,TGCGCCAGCAGCTTGGGGTGGGACAGCCAAAATGGAAACACCATATATTTT,CASSLGWDSQNGNTIYF
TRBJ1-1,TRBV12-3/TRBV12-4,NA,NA,TGTGCCAGCACCACATCAAGGGGGACTGAAGCTTTCTTT,CASTTSRGTEAFF
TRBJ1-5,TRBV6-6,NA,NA,TGTGCCACACAAGATGGGTTCGGTCAGCCCCAGCATTTT,CATQDGFGQPQHF
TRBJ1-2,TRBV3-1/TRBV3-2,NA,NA,TGTGCCAGCAGCCAAGGGGGGGGCTCCTATGGCTACACCTTC,CASSQGGGSYGYTF
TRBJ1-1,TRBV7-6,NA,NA,TGTGCCAGCAGCCCAGGGGCCCAGGGAGTCGCTGAAGCTTTCTTT,CASSPGAQGVAEAFF
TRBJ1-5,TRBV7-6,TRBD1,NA,TGTGCCAGCAGCTTAAACAGGGGAGTCAATCAGCCCCAGCATTTT,CASSLNRGVNQPQHF
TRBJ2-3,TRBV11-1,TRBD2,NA,TGTGCCAGCAGCCGTTCGCTAGCGGGGGGGACAGATACGCAGTATTTT,CASSRSLAGGTDTQYF
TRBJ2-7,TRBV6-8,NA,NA,TGTGCCAGCAGCTCACGAGGGACGGGCGGCTACGAGCAGTACTTC,CASSSRGTGGYEQYF
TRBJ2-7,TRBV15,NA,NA,TGTGCCACCAAAGAGTTCGGGGTCCGGGAGCAGTACTTC,CATKEFGVREQYF
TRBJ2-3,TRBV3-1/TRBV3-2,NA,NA,TGTGCCAGCAGCAATCAGGGAGGAAGGGCAGATACGCAGTATTTT,CASSNQGGRADTQYF
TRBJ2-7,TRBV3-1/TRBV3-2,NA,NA,TGTGCCAGCAGCCCAGAGGACAGCTCCTACGAGCAGTACTTC,CASSPEDSSYEQYF
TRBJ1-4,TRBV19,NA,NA,TGTGCCAGTAGTTATAGGATGGGAACTAATGAAAAACTGTTTTTT,CASSYRMGTNEKLFF
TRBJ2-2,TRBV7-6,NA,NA,TGTGCCAGCAGACGAATGACAAGCGCGAACACCGGGGAGCTGTTTTTT,CASRRMTSANTGELFF
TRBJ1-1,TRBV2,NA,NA,TGTGCCAGCAGTTATGACAAGAACACTGAAGCTTTCTTT,CASSYDKNTEAFF
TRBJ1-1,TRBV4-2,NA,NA,TGTGCCAGCAGCCAAGTTGGGTTGGAGGCTTTCTTT,CASSQVGLEAFF
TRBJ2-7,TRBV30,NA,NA,TGTGCCCGGGGCTGGGAAGACTCCTACGAGCAGTACTTC,CARGWEDSYEQYF
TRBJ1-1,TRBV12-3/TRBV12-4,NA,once,TGTGCCAGCAGTTTTATCGACAGACAGGCTTTCTTT,CASSFIDRQAFF
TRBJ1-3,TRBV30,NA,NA,TGTGCCTGGAGTGTACAAGACAGGCCGCCGGACACCATATATTTT,CAWSVQDRPPDTIYF
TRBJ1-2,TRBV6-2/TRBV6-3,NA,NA,TGTGCCAGCAGCCTAGGGGGGACTGACTATGGCTACACCTTC,CASSLGGTDYGYTF
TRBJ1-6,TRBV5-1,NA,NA,TGCGCCAGCAGCTTGGGGGTAAACAGGGATAATTCACCCCTCCACTTT,CASSLGVNRDNSPLHF
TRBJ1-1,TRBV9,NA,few,TGTGCCAGCAGCGGGGGAGGTCGGTGGGACACTGAAGCTTTCTTT,CASSGGGRWDTEAFF
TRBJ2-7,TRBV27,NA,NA,TGTGCCAGCAGTTTATCGGTGCAGGAAGGCTACGAGCAGTACTTC,CASSLSVQEGYEQYF
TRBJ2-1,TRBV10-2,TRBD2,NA,TGCGCCAGCTCCCTGGGCAGCGGGGGGGCCAGGACCTACAATGAGCAGTTCTTC,CASSLGSGGARTYNEQFF
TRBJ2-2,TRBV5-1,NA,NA,TGCGCCAGCAGCTGGACAAAAGCGAACACCGGGGAGCTGTTTTTT,CASSWTKANTGELFF
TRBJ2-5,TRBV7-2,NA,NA,TGTGCCAGCAGCTTTGGGGGGGCGGTCGAGACCCAGTACTTC,CASSFGGAVETQYF
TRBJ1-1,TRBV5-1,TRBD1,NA,TGCGCCAGCAGCCCTGGACAGGGGGTTGAAGCTTTCTTT,CASSPGQGVEAFF
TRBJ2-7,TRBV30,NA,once,TGTGCCTGGAGTGTATCTTGGGGGGTGCCCTCCTACGAGCAGTACTTC,CAWSVSWGVPSYEQYF
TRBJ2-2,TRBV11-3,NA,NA,TGTGCCAGCAGCTTAGATACCGGGGAGCTGTTTTTT,CASSLDTGELFF
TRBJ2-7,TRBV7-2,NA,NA,TGTGCCAGCAGCTTAGCGTCCGGTTCCTACGAGCAGTACTTC,CASSLASGSYEQYF
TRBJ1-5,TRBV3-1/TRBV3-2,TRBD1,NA,TGTGCCAGCAGCCCAGGAGACAGGGACTATCAGCCCCAGCATTTT,CASSPGDRDYQPQHF
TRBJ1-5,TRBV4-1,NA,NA,TGCGCCAGCAGCCAAGTTGGCGGAACTCAGCCCCAGCATTTT,CASSQVGGTQPQHF
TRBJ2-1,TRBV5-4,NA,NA,TGTGCCAGCAGTTCGATAGGGGGTAGCGCGGAGCATTACAATGAGCAGTTCTTC,CASSSIGGSAEHYNEQFF
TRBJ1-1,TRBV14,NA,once,TGTGCCAGCAGCCAACGAGAAGTTGTAGGCACTGAAGCTTTCTTT,CASSQREVVGTEAFF
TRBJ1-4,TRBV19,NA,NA,TGTGCCAGTAACGGGGATAAGGAAAAACTGTTTTTT,CASNGDKEKLFF
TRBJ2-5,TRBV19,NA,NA,TGTGCCAGTAGTATAGGGTCAGGACGGTACCAAGAGACCCAGTACTTC,CASSIGSGRYQETQYF
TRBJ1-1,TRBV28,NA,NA,TGTGCCAGCAGTTTTTTCGAGAACACTGAAGCTTTCTTT,CASSFFENTEAFF